The present TCR beta chain was sequenced within a study of cytomegalovirus exposure and HLA in healthy donors. Per germline, CDR1 MGHRA and CDR2 YSYEKL. The CDR3 has 17 amino acids. V lost 1 base, J lost 7 bases, and 10 bases stayed unmatched. The PCR ran on 60 Vbeta and 13 Jbeta primers. Method: immunoSEQ multiplex PCR; TCRdb's copy keeps in-frame clones and lacks some. This sample yields about 200,000 clones, of which 60% to 85% are seen a single time; less than 20% belongs to the top ten. The sequencing sample was made of PBMCs. This sequence originates from a middle-aged man in good health and CMV-seronegative. The rearrangement links TRBV4-1 to TRBJ1-1; 12 nucleotides match TRBD1. The DNA of the CDR3 is TGCGCCAGCAGCCAAGCGGGACAGGGGGCTAGAAGGGGTGAAGCTTTCTTT. Its protein product is CASSQAGQGARRGEAFF.